Listed here are 8 T cell receptor beta chains from one sample, sequenced in a study of cytomegalovirus exposure and HLA in healthy donors. In the PCR, 60 Vbeta and 13 Jbeta primers were used. Sequencing used immunoSEQ multiplex PCR; TCRdb keeps in-frame clones, though not all of them. The sample lists 180,000 or so clones, under 80% occurring once. The sequencing sample was made of PBMCs. These receptors came from a woman in her 30s in good health and CMV-seropositive.

J is TRBJ1-5 and V is TRBV6-6, with 8 bases aligning to TRBD1. After removal of 6 bases from V and 1 base from J, the junction contained 5 bases not matched to a gene. Germline loops: CDR1 MNHNY, CDR2 SVGAGI (reference sequence). The length of the CDR3 is 15 residues. The CDR3 DNA sequence: TGTGCCAGCAGCTTTGACAGGGGAAGCAATCAGCCCCAGCATTTT. Its translation is CASSFDRGSNQPQHF.

The chain recombines TRBV18 with TRBJ1-1, with TRBD1 as a possible D gene (5 bases). The CDR3 length is 13 residues. Trimming cost V 5 bases and J 1 base, with 8 bases left between them. CDR1 and CDR2 (germline): KGHSH, LQKENI. The CDR3 reads CASSNTGNTEAFF. The DNA of the CDR3 is TGTGCCAGCTCAAATACAGGGAACACTGAAGCTTTCTTT.

V and J are TRBV27 and TRBJ2-1; TRBD2 might be the D (8 bases). This CDR3 comprises 14 residues. Trimming took off 7 bases at V and 7 bases at J, with 17 bases between the two ends. Germline loops: CDR1 MNHEY, CDR2 SMNVEV (reference sequence). As DNA, the CDR3 is TGTGCCAGCACACGGGGGGGACAGATTAATGAGCAGTTCTTC. It encodes CASTRGGQINEQFF.

The V and J genes are TRBV6-5 and TRBJ1-1; D unclear. The V end was cut by 3 bases, the J end by 4 bases, with 6 bases between. Germline loops: CDR1 MNHEY, CDR2 SVGAGI. This CDR3 spans 12 amino acids. The CDR3 sequence is CASSYLATEAFF. The CDR3, as DNA: TGTGCCAGCAGTTATCTGGCCACTGAAGCTTTCTTT.

The chain is built from TRBV5-1 and TRBJ2-5; 8 nucleotides line up with TRBD2. Trimming removed 1 base from V and 5 bases from J; junction bases left unmatched: 13. The germline gives CDR1 SGHRS, CDR2 YFSETQ. This CDR3 contains 17 residues. CDR3 bases: TGCGCCAGCAGCTTGTACCGGCGGGGGGTAGCCGAGGAGACCCAGTACTTC. Amino acids: CASSLYRRGVAEETQYF.

V usage is TRBV30 and J usage is TRBJ2-3; 13 nucleotides align to TRBD2. V trimming: 5 bases; J trimming: 5 bases; junction bases outside the gene matches: 7. The CDR3 consists of 15 residues. Germline values: CDR1 GTSNPN, CDR2 SVGIG (reference sequence). CDR3 sequence (DNA): TGTGCCTGGCTCATGACTAGCGGGGGGCGAGATACGCAGTATTTT. Its protein product is CAWLMTSGGRDTQYF.

The V and J genes are TRBV27 and TRBJ2-7, with TRBD1 identical over 9 bases. This CDR3 comprises 14 residues. V shed 5 bases, J shed 3 bases, and the junction held 5 bases outside the gene matches. Per the germline V gene, CDR1 is MNHEY and CDR2 is SMNVEV (reference sequence). CDR3 sequence (DNA): TGTGCCAGCAGTCCCCTGACAGGGGGCTACGAGCAGTACTTC. The encoded protein is CASSPLTGGYEQYF.

The rearrangement joins TRBV11-2 to TRBJ2-7; 12 bases are shared with TRBD2. Unmatched junction bases numbered 6, after V lost 1 base and J lost 2 bases. The CDR3 totals 17 residues. Germline loops: CDR1 SGHAT, CDR2 FQNNGV. CDR3 sequence (DNA): TGTGCCAGCAGCTTAGGGCTAGCGGGGGGGCTACCCTACGAGCAGTACTTC. Its translation: CASSLGLAGGLPYEQYF.